The next 26 T cell receptor beta chains were all read from a single sample in a study of vaccination and CD4 T cells after COVID-19. Their antigens remain unidentified. As to treatment: roughly 11-day PBMC culture with coronavirus spike peptide pools or control peptides (ViraFEST assay). Sequencing of DNA taken from cultured CD4+ T cells relied on the Oncomine TCR Beta short-read assay. TCRdb recomputed calls from the PCR reads with MiXCR, one row per CDR3 protein. Of 20,000 or so distinct CDR3 sequences in the sample, 45% to 65% are singletons; the top ten hold roughly a tenth. This sample comprised CD4+ T cells from blood, cultured in vitro, obtained before SARS-CoV-2 vaccination. These receptors all stem from a human donor who had recovered from COVID-19.

This clonotype came up a few times. The genes are TRBV2 and TRBJ2-1, with 7 bases lining up with TRBD2. Germline CDR1 reads SNHLY; CDR2 reads FYNNEI. V gave up 8 bases and J gave up 3 bases; unmatched junction bases: 7. The CDR3 runs to 14 residues. The CDR3 loop is CASQPSGIYNEQFF. CDR3 DNA sequence: TGTGCCAGCCAGCCTAGCGGAATCTACAATGAGCAGTTCTTC.

The chain carries TRBV20-1 and TRBJ2-7, with 14 bases aligning to TRBD2. The CDR3 spans 17 residues. Losses at the gene ends were 2 bases for V and 2 bases for J; bases not matched to a gene: 8. The germline V gene has CDR1 DFQATT and CDR2 SNEGSKA (reference sequence). The CDR3: CSARTRTSGRLAYEQYF. CDR3 nucleotide sequence: TGCAGTGCTAGAACGAGGACTAGCGGGAGGTTAGCCTACGAGCAGTACTTC.

This clonotype turned up a few times. The J gene is TRBJ1-6, the V gene TRBV7-9; perhaps TRBD1 as D (5 bases). V shed 5 bases and J shed 5 bases, with 13 bases lying between them. The CDR3 runs to 15 residues. The germline V gene encodes CDR1 SEHNR and CDR2 FQNEAQ (reference sequence). The CDR3 reads CASSPLSGNNSPLHF. CDR3 in DNA: TGTGCCAGCAGCCCTCTTTCAGGGAATAATTCACCCCTCCACTTT.

This clonotype was observed a few times. This chain uses TRBV4-3 with TRBJ1-2; a possible D gene is TRBD1 (5 bases). The ends were cut back, 4 bases at V and 5 bases at J, with 26 bases in the middle. The CDR3 runs 18 residues. The V gene's germline CDR1 is LGHNA and CDR2 YSLEER. In DNA form, the CDR3 reads TGCGCCAGCAGCCCGAAAGATTATTCGGTCATGGGGGAGTATGGCTACACCTTC. It translates to CASSPKDYSVMGEYGYTF.

This clonotype was seen more than once but under ten times. The rearrangement links TRBV20-1 to TRBJ2-3, with 8 bases that match TRBD2. CDR1 is DFQATT, CDR2 SNEGSKA, per germline (reference sequence). This CDR3 is 15 amino acids long. Trimming at V came to 3 bases and at J to 3 bases, leaving 8 bases not matched to a gene. The DNA for the CDR3 is TGCAGTGCTAGGGGAGCGGGAGATGAGACAGATACGCAGTATTTT. Protein sequence: CSARGAGDETDTQYF.

CDR3 in DNA: TGCAGTGCTAGAGCCCGGACAGGGTCAGTCGGGGAGCTGTTTTTT. It is translated as CSARARTGSVGELFF. This chain joins TRBV20-1 and TRBJ2-2; TRBD1 agrees at 8 bases. The V and J ends lost 1 base and 7 bases, in that order; junction bases with no gene match: 8. The CDR3 contains 15 residues. The germline V gene encodes CDR1 DFQATT and CDR2 SNEGSKA (reference sequence).

By sample share, this clonotype is medium-sized. J is TRBJ1-2 and V is TRBV19; 8 nucleotides line up with TRBD1. Germline V gives CDR1 LNHDA, CDR2 SQIVND (reference sequence). The J segment lost 6 bases and the V segment lost 5 bases, leaving 5 bases of the junction unmatched. The CDR3 has 13 residues. Written as DNA, the CDR3 is TGTGCCAGTAGTTCAGACAGGGGAGATGGCTACACCTTC. The encoded protein is CASSSDRGDGYTF.

This chain links TRBV7-2 with TRBJ1-3; D gene unclear. Deletions cut 5 bases from V and 0 bases from J, with 8 bases between. Germline V gene sequence: CDR1 SGHTA, CDR2 FQGNSA. The CDR3 totals 14 residues. CDR3 sequence reads: CASSTRTSGNTIYF. The CDR3 DNA sequence: TGTGCCAGCAGCACCCGGACCTCTGGAAACACCATATATTTT.

The chain uses TRBV19 and TRBJ1-2; possibly TRBD1 for D (5 bases). V was cut by 0 bases and J by 4 bases, with 12 bases left in between. This CDR3 region has 15 residues. Germline CDR1 is LNHDA and CDR2 is SQIVND (reference sequence). The CDR3 spells CASSIDDRGAYGYTF. Here the CDR3 DNA reads TGTGCCAGTAGTATAGACGACAGAGGGGCCTATGGCTACACCTTC. The full variable domain, completed using reference TRBV19 and TRBJ1-2, is DGGITQSPKYLFRKEGQNVTLSCEQNLNHDAMYWYRQDPGQGLRLIYYSQIVNDFQKGDIAEGYSVSREKKESFPLTVTSAQKNPTAFYLCASSIDDRGAYGYTFGSGTRLTVV.

The table lists this clonotype with a few counts. The chain is built from TRBV25-1 and TRBJ2-7; D gene unclear. The CDR3 totals 11 residues. Per the germline V gene, CDR1 is MGHDK and CDR2 is SYGVNS. V was trimmed by 7 bases and J by 4 bases, leaving 8 bases between them. CDR3 in amino acids: CASIGKYEQYF. The DNA of the CDR3 is TGTGCCAGCATTGGAAAGTACGAGCAGTACTTC.

The chain has TRBV20-1 and TRBJ2-3; 7 positions agree with TRBD1. The CDR3 contains 16 residues. Germline CDR1 DFQATT, CDR2 SNEGSKA (reference sequence). J was trimmed by 1 base and V by 0 bases; bases with no gene match: 7. CDR3 loop: CSARDTGQRRTDTQYF. CDR3 bases: TGCAGTGCTAGAGACACGGGACAGAGGCGCACAGATACGCAGTATTTT.

This clonotype was detected only a few times. CDR3 in DNA: TGTGCCAGCAGTGACTCTAGCGGGAGCTACAATGAGCAGTTCTTC. Protein product: CASSDSSGSYNEQFF. This chain uses TRBV6-4 with TRBJ2-1; 9 bases map to TRBD2. This CDR3 spans 15 amino acids. V lost 0 bases, J lost 3 bases, and 0 bases stayed unmatched. Germline V lookup: CDR1 MRHNA, CDR2 SNTAGT.

This clonotype was counted a few times. The rearrangement joins TRBV7-4 to TRBJ1-5; D ambiguous. Trimming left V 4 bases short and J 7 bases short, with 17 bases between. Germline loops: CDR1 SGHVT, CDR2 SQSDAQ. The CDR3 consists of 15 residues. The CDR3 sequence is CASSSIVVRGQPQHF. The CDR3 DNA sequence: TGTGCCAGCAGCTCAATAGTTGTTAGAGGGCAGCCCCAGCATTTT. The variable domain in full, completed from reference TRBV7-4 and TRBJ1-5, reads GAGVSQSPRYKVAKRGRDVALRCDSISGHVTLYWYRQTLGQGSEVLTYSQSDAQRDKSGRPSGRFSAERPERSVSTLKIQRTEQGDSAVYLCASSSIVVRGQPQHFGDGTRLSIL.

This chain uses TRBV7-2 with TRBJ2-4; D is perhaps TRBD2 (7 bases). CDR3 length: 12 amino acids. Germline lookup yields CDR1 SGHTA and CDR2 FQGNSA. The V end was cut by 9 bases, the J end by 11 bases, with 17 bases between. The CDR3 protein is CASRGEGPVQYF. The CDR3 nucleotides are TGTGCCAGTAGGGGGGAGGGCCCGGTTCAGTACTTC.

This clonotype is labeled medium-sized. The chain recombines TRBV7-2 with TRBJ1-2, with 10 positions matching TRBD1. Germline V lookup: CDR1 SGHTA, CDR2 FQGNSA. The CDR3 totals 14 residues. With 4 bases clipped from V and 3 bases from J, the junction kept 2 bases outside the gene matches. The CDR3 sequence is CASSSGQGDYGYTF. DNA of the CDR3: TGTGCCAGCAGCTCAGGACAGGGGGACTATGGCTACACCTTC. The full variable domain, with the rest looked up from reference TRBV7-2 and TRBJ1-2, is GAGVSQSPSNKVTEKGKDVELRCDPISGHTALYWYRQSLGQGLEFLIYFQGNSAPDKSGLPSDRFSAERTGGSVSTLTIQRTQQEDSAVYLCASSSGQGDYGYTFGSGTRLTVV.

The chain combines TRBV24-1 with TRBJ2-2; D may be TRBD1 (5 bases). This CDR3 has 15 residues. Germline V gives CDR1 KGHDR, CDR2 SFDVKD. The V end was cut by 10 bases, the J end by 6 bases, with 20 bases between. In DNA, the CDR3 is TGTGCCACTACAGATCCGGCGCAGGGTGCCGGGGAGCTGTTTTTT. This translates into CATTDPAQGAGELFF.

The V and J genes are TRBV2 and TRBJ1-5, with TRBD1 as a possible D gene (6 bases). This CDR3 region has 16 residues. Per the germline V gene, CDR1 is SNHLY and CDR2 is FYNNEI. Trimming took 11 bases from V and 0 from J, leaving 20 bases between them. The CDR3 here is CASRGTQRGSNQPQHF. In nucleotides, the CDR3 is TGTGCCTCCCGGGGGACACAGAGGGGTAGCAATCAGCCCCAGCATTTT.

The V call is TRBV20-1, the J call TRBJ2-7; 7 bases align to TRBD2. The CDR3 is 19 amino acids. Trimming took 6 bases from V and 4 from J; bases not matched to a gene: 27. Germline-derived CDR1 and CDR2 are DFQATT and SNEGSKA (reference sequence). The CDR3 region is CSAIPLQASGRAVRYEQYF. The CDR3 coding sequence is TGCAGTGCCATACCCCTCCAGGCTAGTGGGAGGGCCGTTCGGTACGAGCAGTACTTC.

This clonotype was seen only a few times. The gene calls are TRBV7-2 and TRBJ2-2, with a tentative D call TRBD2 (5 bases). V was cut by 4 bases and J by 6 bases, with 15 bases left in between. Germline CDR1 and CDR2: SGHTA and FQGNSA. There are 15 residues in the CDR3. The CDR3 region has the DNA TGTGCCAGCAGCTCCCCTACGTTGGGAGCCGGGGAGCTGTTTTTT. As protein: CASSSPTLGAGELFF. The full variable domain, its missing parts supplied by reference TRBV7-2 and TRBJ2-2, is GAGVSQSPSNKVTEKGKDVELRCDPISGHTALYWYRQSLGQGLEFLIYFQGNSAPDKSGLPSDRFSAERTGGSVSTLTIQRTQQEDSAVYLCASSSPTLGAGELFFGEGSRLTVL.

The chain links TRBV20-1 to TRBJ2-7; 10 bases agree with TRBD2. The CDR3 spans 15 residues. CDR1 DFQATT and CDR2 SNEGSKA come from the germline V gene (reference sequence). With V trimmed by 4 bases and J by 4 bases, 10 bases remained unmatched. The CDR3 region is CSAKIIGLAEYEQYF. Written as DNA, the CDR3 is TGCAGTGCTAAAATTATCGGACTAGCGGAATACGAGCAGTACTTC.

The chain joins TRBV7-2 to TRBJ2-5; 10 positions agree with TRBD1. The J segment lost 2 bases and the V segment lost 2 bases, leaving 5 bases of the junction unmatched. The CDR3 totals 16 residues. The V gene's germline CDR1 is SGHTA and CDR2 FQGNSA. This CDR3 reads CASSLRTGGNQETQYF. The CDR3 DNA follows: TGTGCCAGCAGCTTACGGACAGGGGGAAATCAAGAGACCCAGTACTTC.

The chain combines TRBV20-1 with TRBJ2-5; a weak D match, TRBD2 (7 bases). Trimming shortened V by 5 bases and J by 9 bases, and 19 bases separated the two germline ends. The CDR3 totals 13 residues. Germline V gene sequence: CDR1 DFQATT, CDR2 SNEGSKA (reference sequence). CDR3 region: CSASASGQLSQYF. CDR3 in DNA: TGCAGTGCTTCCGCTAGCGGACAGCTGTCCCAGTACTTC.

The chain recombines TRBV20-1 with TRBJ2-4; D unclear. Trimming cost V 6 bases and J 6 bases, with 21 bases left between them. CDR1 is DFQATT, CDR2 SNEGSKA, per germline (reference sequence). This CDR3 is 15 amino acids long. The CDR3 region is CSAPAHYSLANIQYF. As DNA, the CDR3 is TGCAGTGCCCCTGCCCATTATTCTCTCGCAAACATTCAGTACTTC.

The chain employs TRBV24-1 and TRBJ2-1, with TRBD1 matching over 11 bases. The CDR3 contains 17 residues. V was clipped by 3 bases and J by 4 bases; unmatched bases: 7. From germline, CDR1 is KGHDR and CDR2 SFDVKD. CDR3 nucleotides: TGTGCCACCAGTGATGGCGCGGGGACAGGGGGTTACAATGAGCAGTTCTTC. It codes for CATSDGAGTGGYNEQFF.

The chain couples TRBV15 to TRBJ2-3; 7 bases fit TRBD1. This CDR3 spans 17 amino acids. Germline values: CDR1 LNHNV, CDR2 YYDKDF (reference sequence). Trimming cost V 0 bases and J 5 bases; bases outside gene matches: 11. The CDR3 sequence: CATSRDRIQGSGDTQYF. The CDR3 coding sequence is TGTGCCACCAGCAGAGATCGGATACAGGGGAGTGGAGATACGCAGTATTTT.

This chain uses TRBV6-1 with TRBJ2-1; TRBD2 might be the D (5 bases). Between the trimmed V and J ends, which lost 5 bases and 12 bases, there was a span of 17 bases. The CDR3 sequence is 13 residues long. Germline CDR1 is MNHNS and CDR2 is SASEGT. The CDR3 here is CASSPRQSAGQFF. In DNA, the CDR3 is TGTGCCAGCAGTCCCCGACAAAGCGCGGGGCAGTTCTTC.